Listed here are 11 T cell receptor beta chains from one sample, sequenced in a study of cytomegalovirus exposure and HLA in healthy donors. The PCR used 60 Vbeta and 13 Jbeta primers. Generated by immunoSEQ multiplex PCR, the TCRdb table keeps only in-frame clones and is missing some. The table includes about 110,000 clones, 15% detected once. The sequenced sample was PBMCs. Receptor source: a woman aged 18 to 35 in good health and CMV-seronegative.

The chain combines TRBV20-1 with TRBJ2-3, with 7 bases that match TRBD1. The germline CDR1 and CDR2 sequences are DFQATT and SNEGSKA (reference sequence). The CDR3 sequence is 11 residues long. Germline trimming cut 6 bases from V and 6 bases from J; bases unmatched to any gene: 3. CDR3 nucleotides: TGCAGTGCGAGGGGGCAGGATACGCAGTATTTT. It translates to CSARGQDTQYF.

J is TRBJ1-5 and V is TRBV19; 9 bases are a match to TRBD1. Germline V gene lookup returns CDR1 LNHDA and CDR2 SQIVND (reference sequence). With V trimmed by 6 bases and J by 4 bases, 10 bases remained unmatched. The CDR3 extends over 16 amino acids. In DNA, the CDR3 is TGTGCCAGTAGCAATGCCGGGACAGGGTCTAATCAGCCCCAGCATTTT. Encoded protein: CASSNAGTGSNQPQHF.

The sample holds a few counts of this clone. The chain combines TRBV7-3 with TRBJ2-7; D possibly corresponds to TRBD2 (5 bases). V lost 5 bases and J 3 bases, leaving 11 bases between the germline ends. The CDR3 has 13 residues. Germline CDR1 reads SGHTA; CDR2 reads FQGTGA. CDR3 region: CASSPGINYEQYF. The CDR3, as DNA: TGTGCCAGCAGCCCCGGGATAAACTACGAGCAGTACTTC.

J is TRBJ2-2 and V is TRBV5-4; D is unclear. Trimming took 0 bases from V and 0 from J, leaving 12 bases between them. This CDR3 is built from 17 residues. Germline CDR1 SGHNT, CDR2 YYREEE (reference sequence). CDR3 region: CASSLVWQATNTGELFF. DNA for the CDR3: TGTGCCAGCAGCTTGGTTTGGCAGGCGACGAACACCGGGGAGCTGTTTTTT. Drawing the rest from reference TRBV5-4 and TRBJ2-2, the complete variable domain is ETGVTQSPTHLIKTRGQQVTLRCSSQSGHNTVSWYQQALGQGPQFIFQYYREEENGRGNFPPRFSGLQFPNYSSELNVNALELDDSALYLCASSLVWQATNTGELFFGEGSRLTVL.

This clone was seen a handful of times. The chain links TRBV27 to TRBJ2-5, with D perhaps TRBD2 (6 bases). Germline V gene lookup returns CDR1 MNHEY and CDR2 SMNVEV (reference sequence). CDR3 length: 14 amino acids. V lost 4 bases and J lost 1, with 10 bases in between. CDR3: CASSSRGGQETQYF. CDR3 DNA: TGTGCCAGCAGTTCCCGGGGAGGCCAAGAGACCCAGTACTTC.

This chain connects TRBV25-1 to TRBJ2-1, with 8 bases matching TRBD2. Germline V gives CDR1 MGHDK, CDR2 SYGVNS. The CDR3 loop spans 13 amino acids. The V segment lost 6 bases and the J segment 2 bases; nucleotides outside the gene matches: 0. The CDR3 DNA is TGTGCCAGCAGGCGGGGGGCCTACAATGAGCAGTTCTTC. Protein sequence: CASRRGAYNEQFF.

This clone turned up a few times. CDR3 sequence: CAWSVGGRSNQPQHF. The DNA for the CDR3 is TGTGCCTGGAGTGTCGGGGGGCGTAGCAATCAGCCCCAGCATTTT. The rearrangement links TRBV30 to TRBJ1-5, with a weak D call TRBD1 (6 bases). The CDR3 has 15 residues. The V end was cut by 0 bases, the J end by 0 bases, with 9 bases between. The germline V gene encodes CDR1 GTSNPN and CDR2 SVGIG (reference sequence).

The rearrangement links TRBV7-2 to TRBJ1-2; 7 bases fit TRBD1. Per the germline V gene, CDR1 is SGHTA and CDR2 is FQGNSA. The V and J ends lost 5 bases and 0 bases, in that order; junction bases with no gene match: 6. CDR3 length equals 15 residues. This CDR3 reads CASSKTGRTNYGYTF. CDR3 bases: TGTGCCAGCAGCAAGACAGGGAGGACTAACTATGGCTACACCTTC.

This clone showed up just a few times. The CDR3 DNA is TGTGCCAGCAGCTTACCGGTCAGGGGGGTTAGCAATCAGCCCCAGCATTTT. Translating it yields CASSLPVRGVSNQPQHF. The genes are TRBV7-8 and TRBJ1-5; TRBD1 aligns across 7 bases. The CDR3 is 17 residues long. V gave up 2 bases and J gave up 0 bases; unmatched junction bases: 7. Germline CDR1 is SGHVS and CDR2 is FQNEAQ. Full variable domain (remainder filled in from reference TRBV7-8 and TRBJ1-5): GAGVSQSPRYKVAKRGQDVALRCDPISGHVSLFWYQQALGQGPEFLTYFQNEAQLDKSGLPSDRFFAERPEGSVSTLKIQRTQQEDSAVYLCASSLPVRGVSNQPQHFGDGTRLSIL.

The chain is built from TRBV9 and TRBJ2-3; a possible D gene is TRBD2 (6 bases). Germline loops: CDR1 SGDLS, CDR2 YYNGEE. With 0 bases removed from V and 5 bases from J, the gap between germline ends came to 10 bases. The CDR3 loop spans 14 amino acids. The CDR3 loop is CASSVARRGDTQYF. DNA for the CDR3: TGTGCCAGCAGCGTAGCGAGGAGGGGAGATACGCAGTATTTT.

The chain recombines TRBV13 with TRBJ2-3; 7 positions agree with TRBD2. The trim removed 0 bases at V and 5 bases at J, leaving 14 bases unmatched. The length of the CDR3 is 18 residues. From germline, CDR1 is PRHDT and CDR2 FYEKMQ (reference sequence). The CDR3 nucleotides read TGTGCCAGCAGCTTAGGGGCGGGGGTCCCTGAAATAAGAGATACGCAGTATTTT. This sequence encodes CASSLGAGVPEIRDTQYF.